This TCR beta chain was sequenced in a study of molecular identifiers for immune sequencing clone quantification (dated by TCRdb to about 2018). Broadly, across the study: In a replicate experiment, RNA from about 20,000 or 100,000 naive CD8 T cells was split into five aliquots, four of which were sequenced. This methods study benchmarked molecular-identifier clustering-based TCR repertoire sequencing (MIDCIRS) and TCR RNA copy counting, using CD8 T cells to do so. Paper-wide results and their limitations: In CMV-specific effector cells, clones with more than 20 RNA copies contained over 97% of molecules, whereas in naive cells such clones contained under 1% of molecules. The naive libraries included spiked-in Jurkat TCR RNA (roughly nine copies' worth), and this Jurkat TCR RNA is not part of the donor repertoire. Even against a background of one million naive CD8 T cells, spiked-in Jurkat TCR RNA amounting to a single cell's worth was reported to be detectable. Highly expanded clone sizes could be underestimated because identical TCR molecules may share a barcode. Without barcode sub-clustering, chimeric consensus sequences inflated TCR diversity; chimeras reached as high as 47%. About 3 recovered TCR RNA copies per cell were obtained by modeling, versus approximately 9 by digital PCR, implying a capture efficiency of around 28%.

This clonotype has only a few counts. Its cognate antigen has yet to be identified. No quality values exist for individual bases; no much larger clone is one base distant. Naive CD8 T cell libraries were made from around 18,000 to 910,000 sorted cells using 10%, 30% or 50% of purified RNA. On a BD FACSAria II, naive CD8 T cells were FACS-sorted as CD8+CD4-CCR7+CD45RA+ and collected into RLT Plus buffer. To test detection sensitivity, Jurkat RNA equivalent to more than eight TCR copies was spiked into samples of roughly 17,000-1,000,000 naive CD8 T cells. CD8 T cells were enriched with RosetteSep CD8+ T Cell Enrichment Cocktail and Ficoll-Paque, followed by ACK red cell lysis. The cysteine opens and the phenylalanine closes a CDR3 of 11 amino acids. Only CDR3 DNA is held: 33 bases, read in frame from base 1. V is cut by 6 bases and J by 3 bases, and the space between the germline ends is 5 bases. Via the germline V gene, CDR1 is MNHEY and CDR2 SVGEGT.

The receptor library was made with PCR. Reads for this sample came from a NextSeq 500. Preparation of bulk TCR libraries followed a previously described approach, with the TCR primers listed in Table S5. The Qiagen AllPrep DNA/RNA kit was used to purify total RNA. Reads from multiple sequencing runs of the same library were pooled before analysis. The authors' pipeline ran thus. Only reads with exact TCR constant sequence were kept, trimmed to 150 nt, and grouped by their 12-nt molecular barcodes. Within each barcode group, reads were sub-clustered at a 15% Levenshtein threshold, and quality-weighted consensus sequences were built per RNA molecule. Non-functional sequences were filtered out, along with any lower-count sequence sitting one edit away from another sequence. Based on fitting two negative binomial distributions, any barcode sub-cluster with under 20% of the maximum read count was discarded. The raw public reads went through TCRdb reprocessing: fastp at Q25, MiXCR clone calling, in-frame beta chains kept. Every entry covers one CDR3 protein and lists the most common genes and DNA from its rows. The V and J calls here are based on TCRdb, not the publication. A total of nearly 55,000 distinct CDR3 sequences appear in this sample, roughly a third of them only once. The ten largest clones represent 3.5% to 4% of the sample.

The TCR originated in a human donor in good health. Some libraries in this study had Jurkat cell RNA spiked in. The specimen sequenced was naive CD8+ T cells from blood, with Jurkat cell RNA spiked in. In the paper's terms, the cell subset or site label means: FACS-sorted CD8+CD4-CCR7+CD45RA+ naive T cells. The rearrangement joined TRBV6-2 or TRBV6-3 to TRBJ1-1; the D segment cannot be called with confidence. Read as DNA, the sequence is TGTGCCAGCAGCCGGTACACTGAAGCTTTCTTT. It codes for CASSRYTEAFF.